This TCR beta chain was sequenced in a study of blood T cell repertoires in COVID-19. Study in general: PBMCs, B-cell-depleted T cells, or T cells provided the cDNA or gDNA that made up the material.

In the authors' workflow: Estimation of nucleated cell counts relied on the amplification of reference gene primers. This table comes from immunoSEQ multiplex PCR, and its TCRdb copy is limited to in-frame clones, with some not included. That table gives V, J and clone size, and the DNA gave D and trimming. The sample has about 230,000 clones, about nine tenths seen once. This clone was seen only once. The Seattle site enrolled patients during active infection and followed them longitudinally. In germline, CDR1 is LNHDA, CDR2 SQIVND (reference sequence). The CDR3 is 16 residues long. The J segment lost 0 bases and the V segment lost 10 bases, leaving 4 bases of the junction unmatched.

This TCR came from a man aged 45-60 years with COVID-19, enrolled during active disease. Material for sequencing was peripheral blood. The genes are TRBV19 and TRBJ2-2; 14 bases align to TRBD2. The CDR3 here is CATGLAGVPNTGELFF. The CDR3 DNA sequence: TGTGCCACGGGACTAGCGGGAGTCCCGAACACCGGGGAGCTGTTTTTT.